Following are 8 T cell receptor beta chains from one sample sequenced in a study of regulatory T cells in long-lasting Graves disease. Regarding time point: persistent/refractory GD, antithyroid drugs over 5 years with positive TRAb. PBMCs were the source of the RNA used for TCR sequencing. Both iRepertoire HTBI primers and Arm-PCR of CDR3 regions were used to build the TCR beta libraries. Via MiXCR, TCRdb re-called the multiplex PCR reads, giving one row per CDR3 protein. The sample includes a few hundred thousand distinct CDR3 sequences, around a quarter of them seen just once. The starting material was peripheral blood mononuclear cells (PBMCs), obtained when the disease was refractory, from a patient treated with antithyroid drugs. The receptors here all came from a female donor with Graves disease.

This clonotype was seen only a few times. CDR3 in amino acids: CAWSLLERELYEQYF. DNA of the CDR3: TGTGCCTGGAGCCTCCTGGAGCGGGAATTGTACGAGCAGTACTTC. The chain is built from TRBV30 and TRBJ2-7; 7 bases agree with TRBD2. V shed 3 bases, J shed 4 bases, and the junction held 12 bases outside the gene matches. In germline, CDR1 is GTSNPN, CDR2 SVGIG (reference sequence). The CDR3 length is 15 residues. Based on the CDR3 plus reference TRBV30 and TRBJ2-7, the full variable domain is SQTIHQWPATLVQPVGSPLSLECTVEGTSNPNLYWYRQAAGRGLQLLFYSVGIGQISSEVPQNLSASRPQDRQFILSSKKLLLSDSGFYLCAWSLLERELYEQYFGPGTRLTVT.

This clonotype was counted between two and nine times. The chain uses TRBV19 and TRBJ2-6, with D perhaps assigned TRBD1 or TRBD2 (6 bases each). V lost 2 bases and J lost 4, with 9 bases in between. This CDR3 region has 15 residues. Germline V gene sequence: CDR1 LNHDA, CDR2 SQIVND (reference sequence). Here the CDR3 reads CASSIWGAGANVLTF. The CDR3 DNA sequence: TGTGCCAGTAGTATATGGGGGGCAGGGGCCAACGTCCTGACTTTC.

The table lists this clonotype with a few counts. The CDR3 protein is CASSGQLNSPLHF. The DNA for the CDR3 is TGTGCCAGCTCCGGACAGCTGAATTCACCCCTCCACTTT. This sequence joins TRBV18 and TRBJ1-6; perhaps TRBD1 as D (6 bases). Between the trimmed V and J ends, which lost 6 bases and 7 bases, there was a span of 10 bases. CDR3 length: 13 residues. Per the germline V gene, CDR1 is KGHSH and CDR2 is LQKENI. Combining the CDR3 with reference TRBV18 and TRBJ1-6 gives the whole variable domain NAGVMQNPRHLVRRRGQEARLRCSPMKGHSHVYWYRQLPEEGLKFMVYLQKENIIDESGMPKERFSAEFPKEGPSILRIQQVVRGDSAAYFCASSGQLNSPLHFGNGTRLTVT.

In its sample, this clonotype was seen a few times. The chain carries TRBV20-1 and TRBJ2-5; 7 positions match TRBD1. Germline loops: CDR1 DFQATT, CDR2 SNEGSKA (reference sequence). Trimming cost V 6 bases and J 2 bases; bases outside gene matches: 6. The CDR3 spans 13 residues. The CDR3 bases are TGCAGTGCCCTCGGGACAGCACAAGAGACCCAGTACTTC. Encoded protein: CSALGTAQETQYF.

At least ten counts were recorded for this clonotype. The V gene is TRBV3-1, the J gene TRBJ1-2, with 7 positions matching TRBD1. With 6 bases clipped from V and 6 bases from J, the junction kept 4 bases outside the gene matches. Germline CDR1 reads LGHDT; CDR2 reads YNNKEL (reference sequence). The CDR3 runs to 12 residues. The chain's CDR3 is CASRRGRDGYTF. The CDR3 DNA reads as TGTGCCAGCAGGAGGGGGCGGGATGGCTACACCTTC. The full variable domain, its missing parts supplied by reference TRBV3-1 and TRBJ1-2, is DTAVSQTPKYLVTQMGNDKSIKCEQNLGHDTMYWYKQDSKKFLKIMFSYNNKELIINETVPNRFSPKSPDKAHLNLHINSLELGDSAVYFCASRRGRDGYTFGSGTRLTVV.

This clonotype was observed at least ten times. This rearrangement joins TRBV28 to TRBJ1-1; perhaps TRBD1 as D (6 bases). Germline values: CDR1 MDHEN, CDR2 SYDVKM. V lost 5 bases to trimming and J lost 7 bases, with 11 bases between them. This CDR3 region has 12 residues. CDR3 in DNA: TGTGCCAGCAGTCTGAGGACAGTTGAAGCTTTCTTT. This encodes CASSLRTVEAFF.

This clonotype was found many times. The chain combines TRBV6-5 with TRBJ2-7; 7 nucleotides align to TRBD2. The CDR3 runs to 15 residues. The V segment lost 0 bases and the J segment 7 bases; nucleotides outside the gene matches: 9. Germline CDR1 and CDR2: MNHEY and SVGAGI. The DNA of the CDR3 is TGTGCCAGCAGTTACTCGACCGGGAGGCCTACGGAGCAGTACTTC. Protein: CASSYSTGRPTEQYF.

This clonotype was seen ten or more times. This chain links TRBV2 with TRBJ1-1, with 7 bases that match TRBD1. V lost 8 bases, J lost 0 bases, and 6 bases stayed unmatched. Per germline, CDR1 SNHLY and CDR2 FYNNEI. The CDR3 is 14 amino acids. DNA of the CDR3: TGTGCCAGCGTTGAAGACAGGGTGAACACTGAAGCTTTCTTT. This gives the protein CASVEDRVNTEAFF.